Reported below is one T cell receptor (beta chain). Its target is not known. A read error is likely, as this CDR3 ends without the conserved phenylalanine or tryptophan. Specified time point: newly diagnosed GD, antithyroid drugs for less than 3 months. Making the TCR library involved RNA that had been extracted from PBMCs. This CDR3 is 12 amino acids long. Germline CDR1 is LGHDT and CDR2 is YNNKEL (reference sequence). The ends were cut back, 5 bases at V and 1 base at J, with 4 bases in the middle. Arm-PCR of CDR3 regions and iRepertoire HTBI primers were the basis on which TCR beta libraries were built. In TCRdb, the multiplex PCR reads were re-called with MiXCR into one record per CDR3 protein. Of around 250,000 distinct CDR3 sequences listed, 15% to 20% are singletons. The data were taken from a study of regulatory T cells in long-lasting Graves disease. Study outcomes and limitations: Preferential use of TRBV28, TRBJ1-2 and TRBJ2-5 was seen in persistent disease.

The sample here was peripheral blood mononuclear cells (PBMCs), taken at new diagnosis, from a patient treated with antithyroid drugs. This sequence joins TRBV3-1 and TRBJ2-3; D is uncertain. This clonotype was sampled from a female donor with Graves disease. The CDR3 loop reads CASSSGTDTQYL. The CDR3 DNA sequence: TGTGCCAGCAGCTCCGGCACAGATACGCAGTATTTG.